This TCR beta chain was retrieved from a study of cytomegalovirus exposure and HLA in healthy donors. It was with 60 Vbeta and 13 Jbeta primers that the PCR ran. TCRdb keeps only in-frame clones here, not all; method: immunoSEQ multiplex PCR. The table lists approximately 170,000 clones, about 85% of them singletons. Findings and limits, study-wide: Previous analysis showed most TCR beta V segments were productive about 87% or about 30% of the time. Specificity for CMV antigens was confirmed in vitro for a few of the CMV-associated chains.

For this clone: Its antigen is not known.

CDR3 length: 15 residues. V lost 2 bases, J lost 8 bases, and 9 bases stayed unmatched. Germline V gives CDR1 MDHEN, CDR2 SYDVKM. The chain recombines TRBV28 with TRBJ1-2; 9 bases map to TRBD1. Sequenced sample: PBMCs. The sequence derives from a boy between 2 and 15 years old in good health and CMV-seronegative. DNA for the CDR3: TGTGCCAGCAGTTTAGTTGAGACAGGGGGAGAGGGCTACACCTTC. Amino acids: CASSLVETGGEGYTF.